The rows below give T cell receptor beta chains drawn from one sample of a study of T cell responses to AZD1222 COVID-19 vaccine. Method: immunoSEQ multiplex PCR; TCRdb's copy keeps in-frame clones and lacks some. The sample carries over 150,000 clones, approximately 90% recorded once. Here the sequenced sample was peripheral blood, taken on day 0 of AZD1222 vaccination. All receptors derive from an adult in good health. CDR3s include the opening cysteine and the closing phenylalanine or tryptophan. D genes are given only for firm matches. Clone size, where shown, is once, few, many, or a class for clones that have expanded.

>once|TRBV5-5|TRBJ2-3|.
TGTGCCAGCAGGTGGCAGGGTGGAGATACGCAGTATTTT
CASRWQGGDTQYF
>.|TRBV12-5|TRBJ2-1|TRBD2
TGTGCTAGTGGTAAAGACGCTAGCGGGAAGTACAATGAGCAGTTCTTC
CASGKDASGKYNEQFF
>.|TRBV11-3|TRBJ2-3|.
TGTGCCAGCAGCTTAGATAATAGTTATAGGTCAGATACGCAGTATTTT
CASSLDNSYRSDTQYF
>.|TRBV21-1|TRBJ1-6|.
TGTGCCAGCAGTTCGATACAGGGCCGGCCCAATTCACCCCTCCACTTT
CASSSIQGRPNSPLHF
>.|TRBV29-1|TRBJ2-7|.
TGCAGCGTTGTTTCAGGGGCGCGAAACGAGCAGTACTTC
CSVVSGARNEQYF
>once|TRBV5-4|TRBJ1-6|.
TGTGCCAGCAGCTTGGTTATACTAGGGAGGGTAGTGCGTCCCCTCCACTTT
CASSLVILGRVVRPLHF
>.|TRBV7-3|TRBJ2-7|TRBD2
TGTGCCAGCAGCCCACACGCACGCGGGAGGGCTTACGAGCAGTACTTC
CASSPHARGRAYEQYF
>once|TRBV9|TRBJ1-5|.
TGTGCCAGCAGCGTAGAGGGGGGCAATCAGCCCCAGCATTTT
CASSVEGGNQPQHF
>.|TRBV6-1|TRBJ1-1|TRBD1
TGTGCCAGCAGTGAACGCGGACAGGGAGCTTTCTTT
CASSERGQGAFF
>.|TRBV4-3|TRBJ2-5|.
TGCGCCAGCAGCCAAAATCAGGCTCAAGAGACCCAGTACTTC
CASSQNQAQETQYF
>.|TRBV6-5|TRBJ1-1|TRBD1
TGTGCCAGCAGTTACGCCAGGGGGGCGAGTGTATCAGCTTTCTTT
CASSYARGASVSAFF
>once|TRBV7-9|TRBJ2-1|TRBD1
TGTGCCAGCGACCACGGACAGGGGGATTACAATGAGCAGTTCTTC
CASDHGQGDYNEQFF
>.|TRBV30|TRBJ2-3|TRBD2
TGTGCCTGGGAGCGGGGGACAGATACGCAGTATTTT
CAWERGTDTQYF
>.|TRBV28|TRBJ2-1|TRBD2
TGTGCCAGCAGTTCTTGGGGGGGACTATCCTACAATGAGCAGTTCTTC
CASSSWGGLSYNEQFF
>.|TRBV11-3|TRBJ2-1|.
TGTGCCAGCAGCTCCCCGCAACGGGGTACAATAGACAATGAGCAGTTCTTC
CASSSPQRGTIDNEQFF
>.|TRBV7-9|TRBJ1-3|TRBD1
TGTGCCAGCAGCTTAGTTATAGGGACAGTGGATGGAAACACCATATATTTT
CASSLVIGTVDGNTIYF
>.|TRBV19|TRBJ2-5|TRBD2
TGTGCCAGTAGTATGGGACTAGATCGTCAGACCCAGTACTTC
CASSMGLDRQTQYF
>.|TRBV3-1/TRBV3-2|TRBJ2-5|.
TGTGCCAGCAGCGAAACGGCCCTAAGAGTAGAAACCCAGTACTTC
CASSETALRVETQYF
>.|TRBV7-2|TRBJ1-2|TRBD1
TGTGCCAGCAGCTTCGGACAGGGGGTTTACTATGGCTACACCTTC
CASSFGQGVYYGYTF
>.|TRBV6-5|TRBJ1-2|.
TGTGCCAGCAGTTCCGGGACCACAGGCAGTTACCATGGCTACACCTTC
CASSSGTTGSYHGYTF
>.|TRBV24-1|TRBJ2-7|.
TGTGCCACCAGTGACGGCCCAGTCTACGAGCAGTACTTC
CATSDGPVYEQYF
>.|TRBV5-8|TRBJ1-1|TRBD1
TGTGCCAGCAGCTTTCTCGGGACAGTGAACACTGAAGCTTTCTTT
CASSFLGTVNTEAFF
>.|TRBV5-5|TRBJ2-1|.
TGTGCCAGCAGCTTGGTCAGGTCGTCAAAGTTCTTC
CASSLVRSSKFF
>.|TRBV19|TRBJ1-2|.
TGTGCCAGTAGTACGGACGGCAGCTATGGCTACACCTTC
CASSTDGSYGYTF
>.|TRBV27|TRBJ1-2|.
TGTGCCAGCAGTCTTTCGACCGGCGGGGGCATCTATGGCTACACCTTC
CASSLSTGGGIYGYTF
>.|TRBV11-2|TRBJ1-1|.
TGTGCCAGCAGCCCGGGGACTCGTTTGAACACTGAAGCTTTCTTT
CASSPGTRLNTEAFF
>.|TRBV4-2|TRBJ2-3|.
TGTGCCAGCAGCCAAGATTCTAGCCAGGGACGCTCCGCCACAGATACGCAGTATTTT
CASSQDSSQGRSATDTQYF
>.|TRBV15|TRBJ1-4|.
TGTGCCACCAGCAGAGAAATAGGACCGAATGAAAAACTGTTTTTT
CATSREIGPNEKLFF
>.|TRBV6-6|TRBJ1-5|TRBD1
TGTGCCAGCAGCCGGGACAGGTTTAATCAGCCCCAGCATTTT
CASSRDRFNQPQHF
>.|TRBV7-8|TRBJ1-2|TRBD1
TGTGCCAGCAGCCCGAAAGAAAGGGACAGGAGAAATGGCTACACCTTC
CASSPKERDRRNGYTF
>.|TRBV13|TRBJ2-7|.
TGTGCCAGCACCCTCAGGGGAGAAGACTACGAGCAGTACTTC
CASTLRGEDYEQYF
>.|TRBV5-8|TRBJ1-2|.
TGTGCCAGCAGCACCATGAGGAACTATGGCTACACCTTC
CASSTMRNYGYTF
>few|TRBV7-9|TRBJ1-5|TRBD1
TGTGCCAGCATGCCGGGACAGAACACAGTTTTCAATCAGCCCCAGCATTTT
CASMPGQNTVFNQPQHF
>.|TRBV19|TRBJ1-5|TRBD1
TGTGCCAGTACCCTCGTCAGGGGGGATCAGCCCCAGCATTTT
CASTLVRGDQPQHF
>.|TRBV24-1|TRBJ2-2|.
TGTGCCACCAGTGATCGGACAGTACCCACCGGGGAGCTGTTTTTT
CATSDRTVPTGELFF
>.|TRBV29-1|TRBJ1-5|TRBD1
TGCAGCGCTGGGACAGGGAGACAGCCCCAGCATTTT
CSAGTGRQPQHF
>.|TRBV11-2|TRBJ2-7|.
TGTGCCAGCAGCTTAGGAGCAGGGGGGCACTACGAGCAGTACTTC
CASSLGAGGHYEQYF
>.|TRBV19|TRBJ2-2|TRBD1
TGTGCCAGTAGTATAGTAGACAGGGGAGCCGGGGAGCTGTTTTTT
CASSIVDRGAGELFF
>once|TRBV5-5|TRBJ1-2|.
TGTGCCAGCAGCAACGGAGCCGAATATGGCTACACCTTC
CASSNGAEYGYTF
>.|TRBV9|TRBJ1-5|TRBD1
TGTGCCAGCAGCGTAGGGGCCGGGACAGGGCCTAGCAATCAGCCCCAGCATTTT
CASSVGAGTGPSNQPQHF
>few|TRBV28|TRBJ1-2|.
TGTGCCAGCACCGCCCCGACGGCCCCAGAATATGGCTACACCTTC
CASTAPTAPEYGYTF
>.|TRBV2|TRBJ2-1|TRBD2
TGTGCCAGCCGGGGGGTCTCCTACAATGAGCAGTTCTTC
CASRGVSYNEQFF
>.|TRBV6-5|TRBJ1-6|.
TGTGCCAGCAGCCTACAGGGTTCGATTGGTTCACCCCTCCACTTT
CASSLQGSIGSPLHF
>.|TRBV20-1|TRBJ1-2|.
TGCAGTGCTAGCCAGAATGGCTACACCTTC
CSASQNGYTF
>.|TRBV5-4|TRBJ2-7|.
TGTGCCAGCAGCTTAGTAGGGGGCTACGAGCAGTACTTC
CASSLVGGYEQYF
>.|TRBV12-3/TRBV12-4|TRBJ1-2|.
TGTGCCAGCAGTATGGGGGGGTTCTATGGCTACACCTTC
CASSMGGFYGYTF
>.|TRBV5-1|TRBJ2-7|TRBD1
TGCGCCAGCAGCCGTCCGGGACAGGGGGCCAACGAGCAGTACTTC
CASSRPGQGANEQYF
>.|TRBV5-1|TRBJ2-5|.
TGCGCCAGCAGCTCAAACTCAGGGAACCAAGAGACCCAGTACTTC
CASSSNSGNQETQYF